Following are 14 T cell receptor beta chains from one sample sequenced in a study of T cells in Graves' hyperthyroidism and ophthalmopathy. Regions amplified from RNA transcripts were the TCR beta CDR3 regions. HTBI primers were used for first-round RT-PCR of the TCR CDR3. One entry per CDR3 protein, called by TCRdb with MiXCR from the multiplex PCR reads. The data contain under 400,000 distinct CDR3 sequences, more than 20% of them singletons. The sample consisted of blood. These receptors were obtained from a man in his forties or fifties with Graves' hyperthyroidism.

V usage is TRBV24-1 and J usage is TRBJ2-2, with D perhaps matching TRBD2 (5 bases). V lost 5 bases and J 1 base, leaving 7 bases between the germline ends. The CDR3 sequence is 14 residues long. The germline gives CDR1 KGHDR, CDR2 SFDVKD. CDR3 sequence (DNA): TGTGCCACCAGTGGCGGAGGGAACACCGGGGAGCTGTTTTTT. Protein product: CATSGGGNTGELFF.

Remarks on this clonotype: Germline and junction disagree at one end, which may indicate a read error. This chain joins TRBV3-1 and TRBJ2-7, with 7 bases fitting TRBD1. Looked up from germline, CDR1 is LGHDT and CDR2 is YNNKEL (reference sequence). CDR3 length: 14 residues. The CDR3 DNA reads as TGTGCCAGCATCCAAGAGACAGGGATGAGCGAGCAGTACTTC. Its protein product is CASIQETGMSEQYF.

The V call is TRBV3-1, the J call TRBJ2-5; no definite D call. The CDR3 loop spans 12 amino acids. Germline CDR1 LGHDT, CDR2 YNNKEL (reference sequence). V shed 2 bases and J shed 5 bases, with 6 bases lying between them. CDR3 region: CASSQTTETQYF. In DNA, the CDR3 is TGTGCCAGCAGCCAAACAACGGAGACCCAGTACTTC.

This clonotype showed up many times. The gene calls are TRBV11-2 and TRBJ1-2, with D hard to call. Germline CDR1 SGHAT, CDR2 FQNNGV. This CDR3 is built from 13 residues. With 3 bases removed from V and 3 bases from J, the gap between germline ends came to 8 bases. CDR3 sequence: CASSFEKDYGYTF. The CDR3 DNA is TGTGCCAGCAGCTTCGAAAAGGACTATGGCTACACCTTC.

The chain recombines TRBV19 with TRBJ2-7, with 12 bases aligning to TRBD2. J gave up 5 bases and V 5 bases, and 10 bases lay outside the gene matches. CDR1 and CDR2 (germline): LNHDA, SQIVND (reference sequence). The CDR3 loop spans 16 amino acids. The CDR3 nucleotides read TGTGCCAGTAGTCACACTAGCGGGAGGTCCTTGGACGAGCAGTACTTC. Protein product: CASSHTSGRSLDEQYF.

This clonotype has more than one count but fewer than ten. The chain carries TRBV3-1 and TRBJ2-1; D unresolved. The V and J ends lost 3 bases and 7 bases respectively, with 10 bases between them. The CDR3 has 13 residues. CDR1 is LGHDT and CDR2 is YNNKEL in the germline V gene (reference sequence). CDR3 nucleotide sequence: TGTGCCAGCAGCCACGACGGAAGAAATGAGCAGTTCTTC. It encodes CASSHDGRNEQFF.

The V call is TRBV4-2, the J call TRBJ1-2; D perhaps matches TRBD1 (5 bases). V shed 0 bases and J shed 7 bases, with 30 bases lying between them. The CDR3 runs 20 residues. CDR1 LGHNA and CDR2 YNFKEQ come from the germline V gene. The CDR3 region has the DNA TGTGCCAGCAGCCAAGAAGTCGGTTGGGGGGTGGGGGACTCCTTAGGTGGCTACACCTTC. This codes for CASSQEVGWGVGDSLGGYTF.

This clonotype occurred once. Possible read error: a much larger clone is one base away. Because it lacks the conserved phenylalanine or tryptophan at the end, this CDR3 is likely a read error. This chain links TRBV11-3 with TRBJ2-1; 8 bases fit TRBD2. J was trimmed by 5 bases and V by 5 bases; bases with no gene match: 8. The CDR3 sequence is 15 residues long. Germline CDR1 reads SGHNT; CDR2 reads YENEEA. The DNA of the CDR3 is TGTGCCAGCAGCCCCCCGGGGGGGGTAAACAATGAGCAGTTCTCC. Its translation: CASSPPGGVNNEQFS.

This clonotype has a count of ten or more. This chain uses TRBV28 with TRBJ1-5, with a possible D match to TRBD1 (5 bases). Trimming took off 2 bases at V and 2 bases at J, with 13 bases between the two ends. CDR3 length: 16 residues. Germline values: CDR1 MDHEN, CDR2 SYDVKM. CDR3 sequence reads: CASSLSRGQGNQPQHF. The CDR3 nucleotides read TGTGCCAGCAGTTTAAGCCGGGGCCAGGGCAATCAGCCCCAGCATTTT.

V gene TRBV12-3 or TRBV12-4 combines with J gene TRBJ2-2, with D tentatively TRBD2 (6 bases). The CDR3 has 12 residues. V shed 10 bases and J shed 6 bases, with 12 bases lying between them. The CDR3 here is CANQAGSGELFF. Here the CDR3 DNA reads TGTGCCAACCAAGCGGGCTCCGGGGAGCTGTTTTTT.

This chain connects TRBV5-1 to TRBJ1-1, with 9 bases that match TRBD1. The length of the CDR3 is 16 residues. Germline CDR1 is SGHRS and CDR2 is YFSETQ. V shed 1 base and J 0 bases; nucleotides not matched to a gene: 4. Written as DNA, the CDR3 is TGCGCCAGCAGCTTGCGGGACAGGGCAATGAACACTGAAGCTTTCTTT. It specifies CASSLRDRAMNTEAFF.

In its sample, this clonotype was seen a few times. This chain links TRBV27 with TRBJ1-6; 7 bases line up with TRBD1. CDR1 is MNHEY and CDR2 is SMNVEV in the germline V gene (reference sequence). After removal of 7 bases from V and 7 bases from J, the junction contained 7 bases not matched to a gene. CDR3 length: 14 residues. CDR3 loop: CASNYRGLNSPLHF. The CDR3 DNA is TGTGCCAGCAACTACAGGGGACTAAATTCACCCCTCCACTTT.

This clonotype was counted only a few times. The rearrangement joins TRBV6-2 or TRBV6-3 to TRBJ2-5; 8 bases are shared with TRBD2. Unmatched junction bases numbered 11, after V lost 3 bases and J lost 2 bases. The CDR3 runs 17 residues. The V gene's germline CDR1 is MNHEY and CDR2 SVGEGT. CDR3 residues: CASSYLLTGGEQETQYF. The CDR3 DNA reads TGTGCCAGCAGTTATCTATTGACGGGAGGGGAGCAAGAGACCCAGTACTTC.

This clonotype was found a few times. This rearrangement joins TRBV3-1 to TRBJ1-1; D is unclear. This CDR3 contains 15 residues. Germline V CDR1 and CDR2: LGHDT, YNNKEL (reference sequence). Trimming pared 0 bases from V and 2 bases from J, leaving 10 bases between. The CDR3 reads CASSQEEKANTEAFF. The DNA for the CDR3 is TGTGCCAGCAGCCAAGAGGAGAAGGCTAACACTGAAGCTTTCTTT.